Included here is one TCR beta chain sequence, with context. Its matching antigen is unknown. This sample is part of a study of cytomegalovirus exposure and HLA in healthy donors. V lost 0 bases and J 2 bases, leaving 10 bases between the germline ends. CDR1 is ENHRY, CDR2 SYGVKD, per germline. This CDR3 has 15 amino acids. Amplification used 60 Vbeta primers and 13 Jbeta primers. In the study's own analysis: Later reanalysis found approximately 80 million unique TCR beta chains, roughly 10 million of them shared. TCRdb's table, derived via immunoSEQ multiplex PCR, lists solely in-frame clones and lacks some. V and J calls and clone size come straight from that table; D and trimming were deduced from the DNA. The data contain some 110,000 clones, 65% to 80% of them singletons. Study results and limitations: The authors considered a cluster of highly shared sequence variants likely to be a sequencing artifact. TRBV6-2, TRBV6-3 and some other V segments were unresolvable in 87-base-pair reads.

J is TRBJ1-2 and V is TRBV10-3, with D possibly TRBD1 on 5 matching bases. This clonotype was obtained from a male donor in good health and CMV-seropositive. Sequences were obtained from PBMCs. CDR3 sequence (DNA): TGTGCCATCAGTGAGTCTCCAGGGATGAACTATGGCTACACCTTC. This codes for CAISESPGMNYGYTF.